This TCR beta chain stems from a study of OX40 agonist ivuxolimab in advanced cancers. Per germline, CDR1 SGDLS and CDR2 YYNGEE. This CDR3 contains 13 residues. Trimming stripped 0 bases from V and 6 bases from J, with 7 bases between. Only in-frame clones appear in the TCRdb table, and some are missing; sequencing was by immunoSEQ multiplex PCR. The data show about 65,000 clones, around 86% seen once. Study results and caveats: The investigators did not determine what antigen specificity the expanded peripheral T cells had. Within 6 weeks, CD4+ and CD8+ blood T cells expanded clonally at 0.1 to 3.0 mg/kg. Normalized T-cell clonal expansion was also low in a subset of nonresponders. Compared with CD4+, CD8+ T cells on average had more expanded clones.

A note on this clone: Its specificity is not known.

The specimen comprised CD4+ or CD8+ T cells sorted from blood, sampled in a trial of the OX40 agonist ivuxolimab. This clonotype was obtained from an adult with an advanced solid tumor such as melanoma, head and neck, liver or kidney cancer. The chain links TRBV9 to TRBJ2-1; tentatively, D is TRBD1 (5 bases). The CDR3 sequence is CASSVVGANEQFF. The DNA for the CDR3 is TGTGCCAGCAGCGTAGTTGGGGCCAATGAGCAGTTCTTC.